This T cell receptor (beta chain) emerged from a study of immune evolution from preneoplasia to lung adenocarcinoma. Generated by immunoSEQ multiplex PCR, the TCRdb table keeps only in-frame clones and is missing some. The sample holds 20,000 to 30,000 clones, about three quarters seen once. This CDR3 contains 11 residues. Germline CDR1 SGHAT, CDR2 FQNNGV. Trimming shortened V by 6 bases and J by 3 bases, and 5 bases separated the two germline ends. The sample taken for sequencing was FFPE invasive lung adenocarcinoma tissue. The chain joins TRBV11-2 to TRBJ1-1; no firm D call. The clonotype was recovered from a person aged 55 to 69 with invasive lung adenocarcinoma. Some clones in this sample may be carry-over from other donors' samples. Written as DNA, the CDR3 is TGTGCCAGCAGGAGGCACACTGAAGCTTTCTTT. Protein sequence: CASRRHTEAFF. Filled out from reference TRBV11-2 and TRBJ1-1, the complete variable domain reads EAGVAQSPRYKIIEKRQSVAFWCNPISGHATLYWYQQILGQGPKLLIQFQNNGVVDDSQLPKDRFSAERLKGVDSTLKIQPAKLEDSAVYLCASRRHTEAFFGQGTRLTVV.